This T cell receptor (beta chain) was identified during a study of regulatory T cells in long-lasting Graves disease. The overall study: Graves' patients (newly diagnosed) had been on antithyroid drugs under 3 months.

The time point is: newly diagnosed GD, antithyroid drugs for less than 3 months. PBMCs provided the RNA from which the TCR library was made. Regarding this clonotype: Its specificity is not known.

V dropped 1 base and J dropped 7 bases, with 8 bases sitting between them. Germline CDR1 reads SQVTM; CDR2 reads ANQGSEA. The CDR3 contains 12 residues. Arm-PCR with iRepertoire HTBI primers amplified the CDR3 regions for these TCR beta libraries. From the multiplex PCR reads, TCRdb called clonotypes with MiXCR, one entry per CDR3 protein. The data hold around 420,000 distinct CDR3 sequences, with 15% observed a single time. The study, taken as a whole, reports: With some 2,700 shared public clonotypes, persistent patients exceeded new patients, who shared 966.

Another study also made use of these data, one on T cells in Graves' hyperthyroidism and ophthalmopathy. That study adds: Uncontrolled infection, other autoimmune disease, pregnancy and lactation each barred patients from inclusion. The TCR CDR3 first-round RT-PCR relied on the HTBI primer set.

Source: peripheral blood mononuclear cells (PBMCs), taken at new diagnosis, from a patient treated with antithyroid drugs. The TCR was taken from a middle-aged woman with Graves disease. V usage is TRBV29-1 and J usage is TRBJ2-1; D unresolved. CDR3 loop: CSVEATVNEQFF. CDR3 nucleotides: TGCAGCGTTGAAGCGACGGTTAATGAGCAGTTCTTC.